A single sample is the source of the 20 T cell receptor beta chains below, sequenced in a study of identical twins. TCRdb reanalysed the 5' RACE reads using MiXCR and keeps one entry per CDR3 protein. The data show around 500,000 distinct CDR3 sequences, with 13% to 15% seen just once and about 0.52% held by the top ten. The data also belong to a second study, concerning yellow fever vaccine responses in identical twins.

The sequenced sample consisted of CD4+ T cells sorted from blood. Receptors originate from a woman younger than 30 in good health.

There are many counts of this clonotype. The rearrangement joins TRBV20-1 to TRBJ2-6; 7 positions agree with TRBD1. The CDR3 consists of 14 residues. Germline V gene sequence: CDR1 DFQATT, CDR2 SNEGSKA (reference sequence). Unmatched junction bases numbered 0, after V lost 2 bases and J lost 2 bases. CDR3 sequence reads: CSARQGAGANVLTF. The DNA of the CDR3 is TGCAGTGCTAGACAGGGGGCTGGGGCCAACGTCCTGACTTTC.

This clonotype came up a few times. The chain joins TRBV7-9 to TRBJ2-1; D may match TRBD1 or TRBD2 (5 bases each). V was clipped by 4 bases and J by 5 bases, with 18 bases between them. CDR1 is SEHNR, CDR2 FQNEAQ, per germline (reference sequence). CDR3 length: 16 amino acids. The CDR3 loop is CASSSSSPGANNEQFF. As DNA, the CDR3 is TGTGCCAGCAGCTCGTCATCCCCCGGGGCGAACAATGAGCAGTTCTTC.

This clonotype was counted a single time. The CDR3 protein is CASSGSRTASTDTQYF. CDR3 nucleotide sequence: TGTGCCAGCAGCGGAAGCCGGACAGCTAGCACAGATACGCAGTATTTT. The chain employs TRBV11-3 and TRBJ2-3, with D perhaps TRBD1 (6 bases). The CDR3 is made up of 16 amino acids. The V gene lost 5 bases and the J gene lost 0 bases, with 15 bases spanning the gap. Germline CDR1 SGHNT, CDR2 YENEEA. Drawing the rest from reference TRBV11-3 and TRBJ2-3, the complete variable domain is EAGVVQSPRYKIIEKKQPVAFWCNPISGHNTLYWYLQNLGQGPELLIRYENEEAVDDSQLPKDRFSAERLKGVDSTLKIQPAELGDSAVYLCASSGSRTASTDTQYFGPGTRLTVL.

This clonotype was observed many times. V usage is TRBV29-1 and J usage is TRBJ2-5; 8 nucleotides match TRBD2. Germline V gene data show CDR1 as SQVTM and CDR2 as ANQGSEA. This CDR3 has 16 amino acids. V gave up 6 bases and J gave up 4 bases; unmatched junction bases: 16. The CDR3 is CSVAHRGTSRGETQYF. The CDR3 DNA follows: TGCAGCGTCGCCCATCGGGGGACTAGTCGAGGAGAGACCCAGTACTTC.

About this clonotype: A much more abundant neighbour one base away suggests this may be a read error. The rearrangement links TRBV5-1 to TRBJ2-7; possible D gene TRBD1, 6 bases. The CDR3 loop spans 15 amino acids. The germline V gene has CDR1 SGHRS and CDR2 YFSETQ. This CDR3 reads CAGSENRVGAALAYF. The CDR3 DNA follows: TGCGCCGGCAGCGAAAACAGGGTTGGGGCAGCACTCGCGTACTTC.

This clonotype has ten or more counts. The CDR3 region has the DNA TGCGCCAGCAGCTTGCCGGGGACAGGGGGCTCCTACGAGCAGTACTTC. This translates into CASSLPGTGGSYEQYF. V usage is TRBV5-1 and J usage is TRBJ2-7; 11 bases line up with TRBD1. Germline V gene sequence: CDR1 SGHRS, CDR2 YFSETQ. Germline trimming cut 1 base from V and 0 bases from J; bases unmatched to any gene: 3. CDR3 length: 16 residues.

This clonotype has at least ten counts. This chain's CDR3 is CASRQDYGYTF. The DNA for the CDR3 is TGTGCCAGCAGGCAGGACTATGGCTACACCTTC. The chain joins TRBV12-3 or TRBV12-4 to TRBJ1-2; D remains unclear. CDR3 length: 11 amino acids. V was clipped by 6 bases and J by 3 bases, with 5 bases between them.

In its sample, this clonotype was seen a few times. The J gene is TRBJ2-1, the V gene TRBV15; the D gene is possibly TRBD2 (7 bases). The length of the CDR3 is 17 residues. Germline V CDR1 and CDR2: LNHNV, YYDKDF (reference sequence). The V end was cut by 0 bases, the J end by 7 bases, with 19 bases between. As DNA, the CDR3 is TGTGCCACCAGCAGAGATCGTAAGAGGGGGGGCCCGAATGAGCAGTTCTTC. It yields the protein CATSRDRKRGGPNEQFF.

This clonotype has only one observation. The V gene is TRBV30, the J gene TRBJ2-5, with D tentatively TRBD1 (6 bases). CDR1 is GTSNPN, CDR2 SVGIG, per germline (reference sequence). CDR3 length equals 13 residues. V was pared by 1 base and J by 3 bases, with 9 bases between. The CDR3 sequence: CAWSGGRKETQYF. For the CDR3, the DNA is TGTGCCTGGAGTGGGGGGCGGAAAGAGACCCAGTACTTC.

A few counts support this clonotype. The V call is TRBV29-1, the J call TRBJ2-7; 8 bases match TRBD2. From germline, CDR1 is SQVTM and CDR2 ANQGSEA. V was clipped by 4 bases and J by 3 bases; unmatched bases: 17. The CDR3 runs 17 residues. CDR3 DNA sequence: TGCAGCGTTGTGGTGTCATCCAGCGGGAGTCTGATCTACGAGCAGTACTTC. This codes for CSVVVSSSGSLIYEQYF.

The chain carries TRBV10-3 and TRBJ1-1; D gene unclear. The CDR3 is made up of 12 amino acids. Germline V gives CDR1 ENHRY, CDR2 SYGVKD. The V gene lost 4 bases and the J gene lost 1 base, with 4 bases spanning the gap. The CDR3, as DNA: TGTGCCATCAGTGTGGAGAACACTGAAGCTTTCTTT. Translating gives CAISVENTEAFF.

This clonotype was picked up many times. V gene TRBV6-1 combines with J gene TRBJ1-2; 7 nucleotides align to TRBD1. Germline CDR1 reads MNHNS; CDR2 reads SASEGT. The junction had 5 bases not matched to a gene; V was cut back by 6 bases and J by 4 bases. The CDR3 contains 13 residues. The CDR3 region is CASRPTGAYGYTF. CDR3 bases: TGTGCCAGCAGGCCCACAGGGGCCTATGGCTACACCTTC.

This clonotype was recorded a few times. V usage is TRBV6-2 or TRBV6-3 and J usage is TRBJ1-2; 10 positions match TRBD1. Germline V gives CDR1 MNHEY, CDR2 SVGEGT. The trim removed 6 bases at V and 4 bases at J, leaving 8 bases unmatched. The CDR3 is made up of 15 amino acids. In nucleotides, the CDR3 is TGTGCCAGCAGCGCCCCGGACAGGGGGACCTATGGCTACACCTTC. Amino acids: CASSAPDRGTYGYTF.

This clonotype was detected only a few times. In DNA, the CDR3 is TGTGCCAGCAGTGACTCATGGGACAGCGGATCTTCCTACGAGCAGTACTTC. It translates to CASSDSWDSGSSYEQYF. The genes are TRBV25-1 and TRBJ2-7; 7 bases line up with TRBD1. CDR1 and CDR2 (germline): MGHDK, SYGVNS. The CDR3 covers 17 residues. V lost 3 bases to trimming and J lost 1 base; unmatched junction nucleotides: 12.

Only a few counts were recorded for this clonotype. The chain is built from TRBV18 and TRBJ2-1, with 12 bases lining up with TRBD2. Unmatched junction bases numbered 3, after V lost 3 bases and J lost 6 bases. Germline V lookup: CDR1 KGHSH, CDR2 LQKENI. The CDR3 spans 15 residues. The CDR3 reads CASSPTSGSINEQFF. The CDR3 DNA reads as TGTGCCAGCTCACCGACTAGCGGGAGTATCAATGAGCAGTTCTTC.

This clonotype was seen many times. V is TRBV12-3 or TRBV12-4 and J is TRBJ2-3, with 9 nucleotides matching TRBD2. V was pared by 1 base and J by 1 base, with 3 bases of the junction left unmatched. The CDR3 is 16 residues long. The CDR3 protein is CASSLDERGGTDTQYF. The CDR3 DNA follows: TGTGCCAGCAGTTTAGACGAGCGGGGGGGCACAGATACGCAGTATTTT.

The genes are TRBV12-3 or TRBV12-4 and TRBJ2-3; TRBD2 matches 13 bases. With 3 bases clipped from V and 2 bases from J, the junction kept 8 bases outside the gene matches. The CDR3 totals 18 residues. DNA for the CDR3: TGTGCCAGCAGTTTTCCGGGGACTAGCGGGAAGTACACAGATACGCAGTATTTT. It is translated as CASSFPGTSGKYTDTQYF.

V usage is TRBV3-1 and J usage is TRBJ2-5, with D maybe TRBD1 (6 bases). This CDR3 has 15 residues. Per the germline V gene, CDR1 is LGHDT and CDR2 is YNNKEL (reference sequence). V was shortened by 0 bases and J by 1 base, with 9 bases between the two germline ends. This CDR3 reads CASSQEQGVQETQYF. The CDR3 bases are TGTGCCAGCAGCCAAGAACAGGGAGTCCAAGAGACCCAGTACTTC.

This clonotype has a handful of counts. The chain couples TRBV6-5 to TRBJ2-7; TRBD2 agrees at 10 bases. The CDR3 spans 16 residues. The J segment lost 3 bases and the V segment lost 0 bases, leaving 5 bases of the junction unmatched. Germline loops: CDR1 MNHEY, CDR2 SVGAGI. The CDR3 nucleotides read TGTGCCAGCAGTTACTCGCGGACTAGCGGAGGCTACGAGCAGTACTTC. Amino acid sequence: CASSYSRTSGGYEQYF.

The DNA of the CDR3 is TGTGCCAGCAGTTTGGTGAGAAACACCATATATTTT. Its translation is CASSLVRNTIYF. The chain employs TRBV12-3 or TRBV12-4 and TRBJ1-3; D remains ambiguous. This CDR3 contains 12 residues. Trimming shortened V by 3 bases and J by 5 bases, and 5 bases separated the two germline ends.